This T cell receptor beta chain is drawn from a study of cytomegalovirus exposure and HLA in healthy donors. Points from the study as a whole: The only immune exposure information that was available was CMV serostatus. Researchers left out some V segments, among them TRBV6-2 and TRBV6-3, as indistinguishable. Other equally common chains were less clonally expanded than HLA-associated TCR beta chains, a later analysis showed.

Notes on this clone: Its antigen is currently unknown.

Amplification used 60 Vbeta primers and 13 Jbeta primers. TCRdb keeps only in-frame clones here, not all; method: immunoSEQ multiplex PCR. The profile shows 120,000 to 150,000 clones, around 57% of them singletons. This CDR3 is 14 amino acids long. J was trimmed by 6 bases and V by 6 bases; bases with no gene match: 10. Per the germline V gene, CDR1 is SGHAT and CDR2 is FQDESV (reference sequence). This receptor was identified in a male donor in good health and CMV-seronegative. The chain combines TRBV11-1 with TRBJ1-2, with TRBD1 identical over 7 bases. The sample was PBMCs. The CDR3, as DNA: TGTGCCAGCAGTTTTAACCCCACAGGGGATGGCTACACCTTC. Protein: CASSFNPTGDGYTF.